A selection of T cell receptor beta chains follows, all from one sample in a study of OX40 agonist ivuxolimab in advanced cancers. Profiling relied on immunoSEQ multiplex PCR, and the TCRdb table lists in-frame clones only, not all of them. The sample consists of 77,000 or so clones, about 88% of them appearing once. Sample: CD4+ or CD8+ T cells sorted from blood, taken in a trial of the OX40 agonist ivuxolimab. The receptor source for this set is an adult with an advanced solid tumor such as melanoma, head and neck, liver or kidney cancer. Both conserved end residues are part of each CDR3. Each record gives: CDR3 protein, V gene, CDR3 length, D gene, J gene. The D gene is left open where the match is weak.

CDR3 protein: CAISESGRTNSPLHF; V gene: TRBV10-3; CDR3 length: 15; D gene: -; J gene: TRBJ1-6
CDR3 protein: CASSPGTVIYF; V gene: TRBV6-5; CDR3 length: 11; D gene: TRBD1; J gene: TRBJ2-7
CDR3 protein: CASSERNSFSYEQYF; V gene: TRBV6-1; CDR3 length: 15; D gene: -; J gene: TRBJ2-7
CDR3 protein: CASTPRGGNYEQYF; V gene: TRBV7-6; CDR3 length: 14; D gene: TRBD2; J gene: TRBJ2-7
CDR3 protein: CASSGTESSYEQYF; V gene: TRBV18; CDR3 length: 14; D gene: TRBD1; J gene: TRBJ2-7
CDR3 protein: CSVRLGRDRASEQYF; V gene: TRBV29-1; CDR3 length: 15; D gene: TRBD1; J gene: TRBJ2-7
CDR3 protein: CASTPNSGGSGELFF; V gene: TRBV5-1; CDR3 length: 15; D gene: -; J gene: TRBJ2-2
CDR3 protein: CASSLTGGRATGELFF; V gene: TRBV7-3; CDR3 length: 16; D gene: -; J gene: TRBJ2-2
CDR3 protein: CASSRSRNSPLHF; V gene: TRBV25-1; CDR3 length: 13; D gene: -; J gene: TRBJ1-6
CDR3 protein: CASSSPGGGRGGDSPLHF; V gene: TRBV2; CDR3 length: 18; D gene: -; J gene: TRBJ1-6
CDR3 protein: CASMPGGAGDNEQFF; V gene: TRBV19; CDR3 length: 15; D gene: TRBD2; J gene: TRBJ2-1
CDR3 protein: CSVIDITYEQYF; V gene: TRBV29-1; CDR3 length: 12; D gene: -; J gene: TRBJ2-7
CDR3 protein: CASRRQAHYGYTF; V gene: TRBV19; CDR3 length: 13; D gene: -; J gene: TRBJ1-2
CDR3 protein: CASSFSGGRVTTNEKLFF; V gene: TRBV5-1; CDR3 length: 18; D gene: TRBD1; J gene: TRBJ1-4
CDR3 protein: CAIKAAGGDYGYTF; V gene: TRBV10-3; CDR3 length: 14; D gene: -; J gene: TRBJ1-2
CDR3 protein: CASSARTEPNYGYTF; V gene: TRBV5-4; CDR3 length: 15; D gene: -; J gene: TRBJ1-2
CDR3 protein: CASSLGRQYNEQFF; V gene: TRBV7-3; CDR3 length: 14; D gene: -; J gene: TRBJ2-1
CDR3 protein: CASFKEGRGYGYTF; V gene: TRBV28; CDR3 length: 14; D gene: -; J gene: TRBJ1-2
CDR3 protein: CASSLQGQGGHEQYF; V gene: TRBV7-2; CDR3 length: 15; D gene: TRBD1; J gene: TRBJ2-7
CDR3 protein: CASRMPGPRPEAFF; V gene: TRBV25-1; CDR3 length: 14; D gene: -; J gene: TRBJ1-1
CDR3 protein: CASSPTGSHSYEQYF; V gene: TRBV6-6; CDR3 length: 15; D gene: -; J gene: TRBJ2-7
CDR3 protein: CASSEYNSYNSPLHF; V gene: TRBV2; CDR3 length: 15; D gene: -; J gene: TRBJ1-6
CDR3 protein: CASITTGSSYEQYF; V gene: TRBV2; CDR3 length: 14; D gene: -; J gene: TRBJ2-7
CDR3 protein: CATSQASGNTIYF; V gene: TRBV15; CDR3 length: 13; D gene: -; J gene: TRBJ1-3
CDR3 protein: CASKKGQGYNEQFF; V gene: TRBV19; CDR3 length: 14; D gene: -; J gene: TRBJ2-1
CDR3 protein: CASSYDSPYYEQYF; V gene: TRBV6-6; CDR3 length: 14; D gene: -; J gene: TRBJ2-7
CDR3 protein: CASDRGVDEQYF; V gene: TRBV7-9; CDR3 length: 12; D gene: TRBD1; J gene: TRBJ2-7
CDR3 protein: CASSSGSRRHKYF; V gene: TRBV6-5; CDR3 length: 13; D gene: -; J gene: TRBJ2-7
CDR3 protein: CASSLEEARGYTF; V gene: TRBV7-9; CDR3 length: 13; D gene: -; J gene: TRBJ1-2
CDR3 protein: CASSLAMGWDRSYEQYF; V gene: TRBV7-8; CDR3 length: 17; D gene: TRBD1; J gene: -
CDR3 protein: CASSLGGLGADHQETQYF; V gene: TRBV5-1; CDR3 length: 18; D gene: -; J gene: TRBJ2-5
CDR3 protein: CASSEAMGLGSNQPQHF; V gene: TRBV6-1; CDR3 length: 17; D gene: -; J gene: TRBJ1-5
CDR3 protein: CASSSQGIDYGYTF; V gene: TRBV5-1; CDR3 length: 14; D gene: -; J gene: TRBJ1-2
CDR3 protein: CASSSNGLIQETQYF; V gene: TRBV7-9; CDR3 length: 15; D gene: -; J gene: TRBJ2-5
CDR3 protein: CASSEYEQYF; V gene: TRBV2; CDR3 length: 10; D gene: -; J gene: TRBJ2-7
CDR3 protein: CASSADPAGGELFF; V gene: TRBV7-2; CDR3 length: 14; D gene: -; J gene: TRBJ2-2
CDR3 protein: CASSPGTGLGETQYF; V gene: TRBV18; CDR3 length: 15; D gene: TRBD1; J gene: TRBJ2-5
CDR3 protein: CASSPGEGASGYTF; V gene: TRBV18; CDR3 length: 14; D gene: TRBD1; J gene: TRBJ1-2
CDR3 protein: CASSQGGGAGQPQHF; V gene: TRBV4-1; CDR3 length: 15; D gene: -; J gene: TRBJ1-5
CDR3 protein: CASSPSGTYLEQYF; V gene: TRBV18; CDR3 length: 14; D gene: -; J gene: TRBJ2-7
CDR3 protein: CASSPDGNTEAFF; V gene: TRBV7-3; CDR3 length: 13; D gene: -; J gene: TRBJ1-1
CDR3 protein: CASSWDGDGYTF; V gene: TRBV5-1; CDR3 length: 12; D gene: -; J gene: TRBJ1-2
CDR3 protein: CTSSQAGIGPYF; V gene: TRBV1; CDR3 length: 12; D gene: -; J gene: TRBJ2-4
CDR3 protein: CASSHQLAGGPAGELFF; V gene: TRBV4-2; CDR3 length: 17; D gene: TRBD2; J gene: TRBJ2-2
CDR3 protein: CASSLSGSYNSPLHF; V gene: TRBV27; CDR3 length: 15; D gene: -; J gene: TRBJ1-6
CDR3 protein: CASSPPSGFQETQYF; V gene: TRBV18; CDR3 length: 15; D gene: -; J gene: TRBJ2-5
CDR3 protein: CASSYSTSYEQYF; V gene: TRBV6-6; CDR3 length: 13; D gene: -; J gene: TRBJ2-7